The clone carrying this T cell receptor beta chain showed up just a few times. Its antigen is unknown. The CDR3 is made up of 13 amino acids. Germline assignment: CDR1 LGHNA and CDR2 YSLEER. Trimming left V 1 base short and J 8 bases short, with 9 bases between. The data are from a study of T-cell reconstitution after alpha-beta-depleted transplantation in children. Broader study findings: Newly generated T cells supplied most T-cell counts and diversity one year post-transplant.

Researchers prepared the TCRbeta library using unique molecular identifiers, the study reports. TCRdb reprocessed the PCR reads via MiXCR and lists one record per CDR3 protein. The sample has a few hundred thousand distinct CDR3 sequences; 10% to 15% are singletons. This clonotype originated in a male patient younger than 18 who had a stem cell transplant for acute myeloid leukemia, so the T cells may come from the graft donor. J is TRBJ2-1 and V is TRBV4-3, with D perhaps matching TRBD1 (5 bases). The sequencing used PBMCs, mostly from graft donor cells, collected 360 days after TCRalphabeta/CD19-depleted stem cell transplant. CDR3 sequence (DNA): TGCGCCAGCAGCCAAGGACAGCGCGATGAGCAGTTCTTC. Translation gives CASSQGQRDEQFF.